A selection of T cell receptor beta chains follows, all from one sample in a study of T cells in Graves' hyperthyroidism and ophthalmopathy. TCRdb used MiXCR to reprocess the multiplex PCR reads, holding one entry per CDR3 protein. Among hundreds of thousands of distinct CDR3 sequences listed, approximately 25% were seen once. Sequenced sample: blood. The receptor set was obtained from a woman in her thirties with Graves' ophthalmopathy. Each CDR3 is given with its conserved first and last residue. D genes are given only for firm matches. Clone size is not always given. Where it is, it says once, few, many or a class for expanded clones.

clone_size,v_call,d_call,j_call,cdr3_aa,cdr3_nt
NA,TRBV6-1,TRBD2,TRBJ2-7,CASSAGRGLYEQYF,TGTGCCAGCAGCGCGGGGAGGGGACTCTACGAGCAGTACTTC
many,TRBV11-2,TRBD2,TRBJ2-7,CASSLVLAGGLYEQYF,TGTGCCAGCAGCTTAGTACTAGCGGGGGGGCTCTACGAGCAGTACTTC
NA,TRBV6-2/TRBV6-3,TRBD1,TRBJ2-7,CASRNGQGIYEQYF,TGTGCCAGCAGAAACGGACAGGGAATCTACGAGCAGTACTTC
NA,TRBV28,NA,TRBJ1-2,CASSTGGDINYGYTF,TGTGCCAGCAGTACTGGGGGGGACATCAACTATGGCTACACCTTC
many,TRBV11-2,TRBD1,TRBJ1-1,CASRPPTGKNTEAFF,TGTGCCAGCAGACCCCCGACAGGGAAGAACACTGAAGCTTTCTTT
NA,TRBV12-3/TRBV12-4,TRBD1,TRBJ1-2,CASSQSGQGSLGYTF,TGTGCCAGCAGCCAATCGGGACAGGGTAGCTTGGGCTACACCTTC
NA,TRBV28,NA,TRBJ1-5,CASGGGPLNQPQHF,TGTGCCAGCGGCGGGGGACCCCTCAATCAGCCCCAGCATTTT
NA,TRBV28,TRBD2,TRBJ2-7,CASSPSGRFDEQYF,TGTGCCAGCAGTCCTAGCGGGAGATTTGACGAGCAGTACTTC
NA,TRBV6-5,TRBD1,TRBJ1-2,CASSYSDRLNYGYTF,TGTGCCAGCAGTTACTCGGACAGGTTGAACTATGGCTACACCTTC
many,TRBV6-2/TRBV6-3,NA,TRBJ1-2,CASSRHGDSNYGYTF,TGTGCCAGCAGTCGACACGGTGACTCCAACTATGGCTACACCTTC
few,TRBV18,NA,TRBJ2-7,CASSLGGLDEQYF,TGTGCCAGCTCACTTGGGGGGCTCGACGAGCAGTACTTC
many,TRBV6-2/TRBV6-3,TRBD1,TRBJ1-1,CASSPGQGGDTEAFF,TGTGCCAGCAGCCCCGGACAGGGCGGGGACACTGAAGCTTTCTTT
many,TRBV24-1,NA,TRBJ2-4,CATSGAGIKNIQYF,TGTGCCACCAGTGGGGCGGGGATCAAAAACATTCAGTACTTC
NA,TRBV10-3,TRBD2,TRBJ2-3,CAISDTSGVRDTQYF,TGTGCCATCAGTGATACTAGCGGGGTCCGGGATACGCAGTATTTT
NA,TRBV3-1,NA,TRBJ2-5,CASSPGLGQETQYF,TGTGCCAGCAGCCCCGGACTCGGACAAGAGACCCAGTACTTC
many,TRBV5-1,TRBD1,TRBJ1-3,CASSEGQGVGNTIYF,TGCGCCAGCAGCGAGGGACAGGGGGTTGGAAACACCATATATTTT
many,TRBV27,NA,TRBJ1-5,CASRGQGQPQHF,TGTGCCAGCAGGGGGCAGGGTCAGCCCCAGCATTTT
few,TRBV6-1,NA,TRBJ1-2,CASIQGAWDYGYTF,TGTGCCAGCATCCAAGGGGCTTGGGACTATGGCTACACCTTC
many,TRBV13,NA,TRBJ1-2,CASSLGPGGYGYTF,TGTGCCAGCAGCTTAGGCCCCGGGGGCTATGGCTACACCTTC
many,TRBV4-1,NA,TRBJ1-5,CASSQGGGTKQPQHF,TGCGCCAGCAGCCAAGGAGGGGGGACCAAGCAGCCCCAGCATTTT
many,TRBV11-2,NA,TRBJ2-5,CASSLDGGAQETQYF,TGTGCCAGCAGCTTAGACGGCGGGGCGCAAGAGACCCAGTACTTC
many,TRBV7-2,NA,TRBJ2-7,CASSLATPGVEQYF,TGTGCCAGCAGCTTAGCGACGCCAGGGGTCGAGCAGTACTTC
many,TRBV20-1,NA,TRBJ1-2,CSARETDSSGGYTF,TGCAGTGCTAGAGAAACGGACAGTTCGGGCGGCTACACCTTC
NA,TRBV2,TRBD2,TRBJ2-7,CASSASGRRLGEQYF,TGTGCCAGCAGTGCTAGCGGGAGGCGCCTTGGCGAGCAGTACTTC
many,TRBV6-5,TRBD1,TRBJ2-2,CASSTRTGTNTGELFF,TGTGCCAGCAGTACCAGGACAGGGACGAACACCGGGGAGCTGTTTTTT
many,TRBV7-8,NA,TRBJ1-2,CASVDGGNGYTF,TGTGCCAGCGTTGACGGGGGAAACGGCTACACCTTC
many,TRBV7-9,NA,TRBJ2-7,CASSLPSSSYEQYF,TGTGCCAGCAGCTTACCCTCTAGCTCCTACGAGCAGTACTTC
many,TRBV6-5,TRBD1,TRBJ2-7,CASSYLGQGHEQYF,TGTGCCAGCAGTTACTTGGGACAGGGCCACGAGCAGTACTTC
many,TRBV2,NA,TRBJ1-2,CASSEALAGDYGYTF,TGTGCCAGCAGTGAAGCGCTTGCAGGGGACTATGGCTACACCTTC
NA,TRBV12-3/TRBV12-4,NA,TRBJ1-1,CASSLGDRTMNTEASF,TGTGCTAGCAGTCTAGGCGACAGGACAATGAACACTGAAGCTTCCTTT
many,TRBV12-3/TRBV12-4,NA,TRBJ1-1,CASSPSRVNTEAFF,TGTGCCAGCAGTCCGAGCAGGGTTAACACTGAAGCTTTCTTT
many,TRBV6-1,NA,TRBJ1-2,CASSANSGGNYGYTF,TGTGCCAGCAGTGCCAACAGCGGGGGTAACTATGGCTACACCTTC
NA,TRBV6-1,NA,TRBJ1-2,CASQEAVNYGYTF,TGTGCCAGCCAGGAGGCCGTCAACTATGGCTACACCTTC
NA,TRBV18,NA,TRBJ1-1,CASSEGPKENTEAFF,TGTGCCAGCTCCGAGGGACCGAAAGAGAACACTGAAGCTTTCTTT
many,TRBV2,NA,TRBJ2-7,CASRGNYEQYF,TGTGCCAGCAGGGGCAACTACGAGCAGTACTTC
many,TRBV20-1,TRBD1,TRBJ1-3,CSAGTGNGSGNTIYF,TGCAGTGCCGGGACAGGGAACGGCAGTGGAAACACCATATATTTT
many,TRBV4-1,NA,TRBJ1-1,CASSQIPNSMNTEAFF,TGCGCCAGCAGCCAAATTCCGAATAGCATGAACACTGAAGCTTTCTTT
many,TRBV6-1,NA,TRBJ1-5,CASRAGGRNQPQHF,TGTGCCAGCAGGGCGGGGGGGCGCAATCAGCCCCAGCATTTT
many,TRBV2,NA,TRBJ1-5,CALAEDSNQPQHF,TGTGCCCTGGCTGAGGATAGCAATCAGCCCCAGCATTTT
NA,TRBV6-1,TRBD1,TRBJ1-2,CASSTTRTGRDFYGYTF,TGTGCCAGCAGTACCACTAGGACAGGCCGAGATTTCTATGGCTACACCTTC
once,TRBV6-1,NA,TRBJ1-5,CASSEASGRGQPQHF,TGTGCCAGCAGTGAAGCGAGTGGTCGGGGACAGCCCCAGCATTTT
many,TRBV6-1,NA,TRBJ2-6,CASSEPRSGANVLTF,TGTGCCAGCAGTGAACCACGGAGTGGGGCCAACGTCCTGACTTTC
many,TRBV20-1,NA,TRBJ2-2,CSARDPSDRWTGELFF,TGCAGTGCTAGAGATCCGTCGGACCGCTGGACCGGGGAGCTGTTTTTT
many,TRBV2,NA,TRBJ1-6,CASSEGLPTPLHF,TGTGCCAGCAGTGAGGGCCTCCCTACACCCCTCCACTTT
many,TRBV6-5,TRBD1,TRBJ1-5,CASSYPGPEEPDRGDNQPQHF,TGTGCCAGCAGTTACCCAGGACCCGAAGAACCTGACAGGGGGGACAATCAGCCCCAGCATTTT
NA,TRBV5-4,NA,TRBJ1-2,CASSLYRDIYGYTF,TGTGCCAGCAGCCTATACAGGGATATCTATGGCTACACCTTC
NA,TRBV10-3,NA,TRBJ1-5,CAISESAGDNGAQHF,TGTGCCATCAGTGAGTCCGCCGGGGATAACGGGGCCCAGCATTTT
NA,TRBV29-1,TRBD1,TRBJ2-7,CSAIGTAYEQYF,TGCAGCGCAATTGGGACAGCCTACGAGCAGTACTTC
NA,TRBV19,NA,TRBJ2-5,CASSVRTWYQETQYF,TGTGCCAGTAGTGTTCGGACGTGGTACCAAGAGACCCAGTACTTC
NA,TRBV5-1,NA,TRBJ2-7,CASSLTRSDEQYF,TGCGCCAGCAGCTTGACAAGGTCGGACGAGCAGTACTTC
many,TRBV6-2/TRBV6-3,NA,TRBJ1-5,CASSSPPRPQHF,TGTGCCAGCAGTTCCCCCCCCCGGCCCCAGCATTTT
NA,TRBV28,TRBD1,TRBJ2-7,CASRFTRDRTYEQYF,TGTGCCAGCAGATTCACCAGGGACAGAACCTACGAGCAGTACTTC
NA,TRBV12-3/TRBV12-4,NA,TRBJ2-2,CASSSGVYTNTGELFF,TGTGCCAGCAGTTCCGGGGTATATACAAACACCGGGGAGCTGTTTTTT